The T cell receptor (beta chain) under discussion was sequenced for a study of shared clonotypes between healthy human individuals. About this clone itself: Other DNA sequences in this specimen translate into the identical CDR3.

Source study methods: As immunoSEQ supplied junction-only sequences (without quality scores), filtering differed. Data came from immunoSEQ multiplex PCR; TCRdb stores just in-frame clones and leaves some out. The V and J calls and the clone size are those of that table, but D and trimming were determined from the DNA. The sample consists of roughly 2 million clones, approximately 96% of them appearing once. The receptor comes from a young man in good health. Source material: naive CD4+ T cells sorted from blood. The subset denotes: CD45RA+ positively selected.

CDR3 sequence reads: CAWRAGSNQPQHF. The CDR3 coding sequence is TGTGCCTGGAGGGCAGGTTCGAATCAGCCCCAGCATTTT. The chain has TRBV30 and TRBJ1-5, with D uncertain. The CDR3 length is 13 residues. The germline gives CDR1 GTSNPN, CDR2 SVGIG (reference sequence). V lost 3 bases, J lost 4 bases, and 10 bases lay in between.